This TCR beta chain was recorded in a study of blood T cell repertoires in COVID-19. Study-level information: Whether acute or convalescent, the COVID-19 samples came from the United States, Italy and Spain. Nucleic acid was either cDNA or gDNA, and it came from T cells, B-cell-depleted T cells, or PBMCs.

In the authors' workflow: Estimation of nucleated cell counts relied on the amplification of reference gene primers. Measured with immunoSEQ multiplex PCR; TCRdb has only the in-frame clones, and not every one. V, J and clone size derive from that table, while D and trimming were established from the DNA sequence. The sample includes approximately 140,000 clones, about 89% of them seen just once. The CDR3 runs 13 residues. Per the germline V gene, CDR1 is GTSNPN and CDR2 is SVGIG (reference sequence). V lost 5 bases to trimming and J lost 4 bases, with 14 bases between them. The sequence derives from a man aged 50 to 59 with active or convalescent COVID-19. The sample consisted of peripheral blood. This chain connects TRBV30 to TRBJ1-1; D is unresolved. CDR3 in amino acids: CAWQRRGVTEAFF. In DNA, the CDR3 is TGTGCCTGGCAACGGCGGGGTGTCACTGAAGCTTTCTTT. The full variable domain, completed using reference TRBV30 and TRBJ1-1, is SQTIHQWPATLVQPVGSPLSLECTVEGTSNPNLYWYRQAAGRGLQLLFYSVGIGQISSEVPQNLSASRPQDRQFILSSKKLLLSDSGFYLCAWQRRGVTEAFFGQGTRLTVV.